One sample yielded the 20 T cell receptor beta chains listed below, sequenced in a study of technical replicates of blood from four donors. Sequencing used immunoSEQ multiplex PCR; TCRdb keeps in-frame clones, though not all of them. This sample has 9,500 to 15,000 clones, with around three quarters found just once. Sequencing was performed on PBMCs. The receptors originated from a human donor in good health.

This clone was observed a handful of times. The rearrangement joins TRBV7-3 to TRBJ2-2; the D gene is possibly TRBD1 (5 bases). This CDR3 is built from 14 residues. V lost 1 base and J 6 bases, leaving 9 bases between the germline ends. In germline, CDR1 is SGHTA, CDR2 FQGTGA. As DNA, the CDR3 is TGTGCCAGCAGCTTAAAGGCAGGGTCCGGGGAGCTGTTTTTT. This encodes CASSLKAGSGELFF.

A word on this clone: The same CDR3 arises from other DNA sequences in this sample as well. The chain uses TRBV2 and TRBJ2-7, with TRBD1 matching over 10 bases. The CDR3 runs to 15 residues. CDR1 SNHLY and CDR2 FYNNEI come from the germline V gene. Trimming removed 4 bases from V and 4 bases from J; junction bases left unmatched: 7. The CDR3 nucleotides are TGTGCCAGCAGTGCCACCGGGACAGGGGTATACGAGCAGTACTTC. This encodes CASSATGTGVYEQYF.

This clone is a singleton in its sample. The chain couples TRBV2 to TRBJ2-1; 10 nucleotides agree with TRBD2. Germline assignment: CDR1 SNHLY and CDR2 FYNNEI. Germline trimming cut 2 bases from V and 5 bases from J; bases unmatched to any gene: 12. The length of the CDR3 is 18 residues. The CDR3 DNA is TGTGCCAGCAGTGAATGGGGCGGGACTAGCGAAACGAACAATGAGCAGTTCTTC. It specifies CASSEWGGTSETNNEQFF.

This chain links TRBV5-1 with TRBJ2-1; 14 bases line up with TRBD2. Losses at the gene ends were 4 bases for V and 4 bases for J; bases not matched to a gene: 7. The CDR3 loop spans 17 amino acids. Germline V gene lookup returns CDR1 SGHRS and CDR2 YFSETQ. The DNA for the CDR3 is TGCGCCAGCAGCCCCGGGACTAGCGGGAGTATTTACAATGAGCAGTTCTTC. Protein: CASSPGTSGSIYNEQFF.

The CDR3 spells CASSYKGQRNEKLFF. The DNA of the CDR3 is TGTGCCAGCAGTTACAAGGGACAGAGAAATGAAAAACTGTTTTTT. The chain couples TRBV6-9 to TRBJ1-4; TRBD1 agrees at 7 bases. The CDR3 spans 15 residues. Unmatched junction bases numbered 6, after V lost 3 bases and J lost 5 bases. Germline CDR1 is MNHGY and CDR2 is SVAAGI.

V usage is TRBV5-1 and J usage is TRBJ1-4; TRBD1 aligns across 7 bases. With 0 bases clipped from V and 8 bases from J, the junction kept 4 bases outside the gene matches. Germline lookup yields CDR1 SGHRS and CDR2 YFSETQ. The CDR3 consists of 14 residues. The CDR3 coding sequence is TGCGCCAGCAGCTTGGGACAGGGCGACGAAAAACTGTTTTTT. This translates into CASSLGQGDEKLFF.

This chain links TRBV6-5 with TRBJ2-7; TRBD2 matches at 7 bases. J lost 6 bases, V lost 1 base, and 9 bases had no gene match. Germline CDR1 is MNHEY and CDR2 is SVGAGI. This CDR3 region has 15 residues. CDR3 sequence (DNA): TGTGCCAGCAGTTACTGGTCAAGCGGGGTGGGCGAGCAGTACTTC. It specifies CASSYWSSGVGEQYF.

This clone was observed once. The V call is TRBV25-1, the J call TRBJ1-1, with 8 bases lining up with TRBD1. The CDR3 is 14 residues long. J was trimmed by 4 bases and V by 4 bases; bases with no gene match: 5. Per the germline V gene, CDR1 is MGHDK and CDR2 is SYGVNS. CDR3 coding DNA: TGTGCCAGCAGTGCGCGACAGGGGTCCACTGAAGCTTTCTTT. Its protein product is CASSARQGSTEAFF.

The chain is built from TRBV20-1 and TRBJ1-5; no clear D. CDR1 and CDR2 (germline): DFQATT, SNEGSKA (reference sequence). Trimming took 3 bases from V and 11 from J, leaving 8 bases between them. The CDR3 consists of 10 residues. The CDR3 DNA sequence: TGCAGTGCTAGCAGGAATGCCCAGCATTTT. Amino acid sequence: CSASRNAQHF.

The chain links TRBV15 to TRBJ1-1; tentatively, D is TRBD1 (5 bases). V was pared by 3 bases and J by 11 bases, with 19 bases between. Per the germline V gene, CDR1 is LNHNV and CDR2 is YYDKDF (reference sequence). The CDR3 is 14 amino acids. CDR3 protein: CATSSYTGGGPAFF. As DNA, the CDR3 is TGTGCCACCAGCAGCTACACAGGCGGGGGTCCGGCTTTCTTT.

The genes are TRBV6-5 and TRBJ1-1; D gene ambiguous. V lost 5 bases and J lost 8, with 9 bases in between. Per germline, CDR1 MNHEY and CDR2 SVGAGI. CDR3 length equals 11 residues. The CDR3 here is CASSEGWEAFF. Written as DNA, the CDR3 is TGTGCCAGCAGTGAGGGATGGGAAGCTTTCTTT.

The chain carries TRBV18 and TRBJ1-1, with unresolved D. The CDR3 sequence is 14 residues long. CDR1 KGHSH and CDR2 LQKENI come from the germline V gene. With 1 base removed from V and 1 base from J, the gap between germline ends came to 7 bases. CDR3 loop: CASSPLPENTEAFF. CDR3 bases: TGTGCCAGCTCACCACTCCCAGAGAACACTGAAGCTTTCTTT. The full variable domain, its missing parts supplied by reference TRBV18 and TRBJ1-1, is NAGVMQNPRHLVRRRGQEARLRCSPMKGHSHVYWYRQLPEEGLKFMVYLQKENIIDESGMPKERFSAEFPKEGPSILRIQQVVRGDSAAYFCASSPLPENTEAFFGQGTRLTVV.

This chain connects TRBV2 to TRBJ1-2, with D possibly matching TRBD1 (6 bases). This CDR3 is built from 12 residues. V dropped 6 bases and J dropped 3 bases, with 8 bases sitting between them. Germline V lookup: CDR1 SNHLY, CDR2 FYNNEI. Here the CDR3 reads CASRYRDYGYTF. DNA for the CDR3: TGTGCCAGCAGATACAGGGACTATGGCTACACCTTC.

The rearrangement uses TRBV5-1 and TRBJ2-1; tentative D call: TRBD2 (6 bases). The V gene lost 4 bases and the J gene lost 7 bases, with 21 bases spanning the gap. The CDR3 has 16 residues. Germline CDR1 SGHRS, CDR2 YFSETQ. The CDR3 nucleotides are TGCGCCAGCAGCAAACCTAGCGATCCGGCACATAATGAGCAGTTCTTC. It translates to CASSKPSDPAHNEQFF.

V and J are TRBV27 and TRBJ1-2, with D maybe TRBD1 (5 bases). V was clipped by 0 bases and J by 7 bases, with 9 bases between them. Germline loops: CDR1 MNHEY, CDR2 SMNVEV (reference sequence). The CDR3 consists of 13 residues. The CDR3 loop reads CASSLSGAGGYTF. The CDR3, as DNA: TGTGCCAGCAGTTTATCAGGGGCCGGTGGCTACACCTTC.

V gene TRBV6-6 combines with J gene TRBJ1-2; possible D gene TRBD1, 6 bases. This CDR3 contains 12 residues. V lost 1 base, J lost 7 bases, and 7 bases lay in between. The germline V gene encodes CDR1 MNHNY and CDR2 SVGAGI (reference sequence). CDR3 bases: TGTGCCAGCAGTTACTTAGGGGGTGGCTACACCTTC. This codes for CASSYLGGGYTF.

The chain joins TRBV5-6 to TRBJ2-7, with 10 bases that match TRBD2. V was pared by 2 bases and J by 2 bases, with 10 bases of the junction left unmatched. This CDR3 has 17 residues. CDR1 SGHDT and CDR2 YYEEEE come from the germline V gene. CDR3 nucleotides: TGTGCCAGCAGCTTCAGACTAGCGGGCTTTGGAACCTACGAGCAGTACTTC. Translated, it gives CASSFRLAGFGTYEQYF.

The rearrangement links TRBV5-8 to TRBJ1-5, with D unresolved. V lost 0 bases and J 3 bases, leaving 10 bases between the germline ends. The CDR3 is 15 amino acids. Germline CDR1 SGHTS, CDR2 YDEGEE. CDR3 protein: CASSLAWSVNQPQHF. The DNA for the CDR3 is TGTGCCAGCAGCTTGGCCTGGTCAGTCAATCAGCCCCAGCATTTT.

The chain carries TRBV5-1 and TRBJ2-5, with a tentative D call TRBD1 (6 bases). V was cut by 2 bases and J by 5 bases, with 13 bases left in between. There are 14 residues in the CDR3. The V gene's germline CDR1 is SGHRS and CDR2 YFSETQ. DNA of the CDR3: TGCGCCAGCAGCTTAACAGGGTTGGGGGAGACCCAGTACTTC. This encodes CASSLTGLGETQYF.

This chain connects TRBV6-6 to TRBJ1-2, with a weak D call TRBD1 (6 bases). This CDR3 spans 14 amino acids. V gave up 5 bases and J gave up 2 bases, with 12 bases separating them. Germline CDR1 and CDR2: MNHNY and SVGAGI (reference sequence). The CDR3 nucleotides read TGTGCCAGCAGTCTCAGGACAGAAAACTATGGCTACACCTTC. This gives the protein CASSLRTENYGYTF.